These T cell receptor beta chains were read from a single sample in a study of T cells in pancreatic ductal adenocarcinoma. TCRdb's copy holds only in-frame clones and misses some; the assay was immunoSEQ multiplex PCR. The table has fewer than 20,000 clones, about 90% seen once. The sample consisted of PBMCs. The receptors originated from a human donor with pancreatic ductal adenocarcinoma. The CDR3 runs from the conserved cysteine through the conserved F or W. The D gene is left open where the match is weak. Some rows mark clone size as missing; the rest say once, few, many or name a class of expanded clone.

cdr3_aa,cdr3_nt,d_call,cdr3_length,clone_size,j_call,v_call
CASSSGTGVMNTEAFF,TGTGCCAGCAGTTCCGGGACAGGGGTCATGAACACTGAAGCTTTCTTT,TRBD1,16,-,TRBJ1-1,TRBV6-5
CASSSPPGLAGGPDGELFF,TGTGCCAGCAGCTCCCCGCCGGGACTAGCGGGGGGGCCGGACGGGGAGCTGTTTTTT,TRBD2,19,-,TRBJ2-2,TRBV13
CASSPSGQGNSYGYTF,TGTGCCAGCTCACCTTCGGGACAGGGGAATTCCTATGGCTACACCTTC,TRBD1,16,-,TRBJ1-2,TRBV18
CASSNRGSKNTEAFF,TGTGCCAGTAGTAACAGGGGGTCCAAGAACACTGAAGCTTTCTTT,TRBD1,15,-,TRBJ1-1,TRBV19
CASNLQGWDTEAFF,TGTGCCAGCAATTTACAGGGATGGGACACTGAAGCTTTCTTT,-,14,-,TRBJ1-1,TRBV6-5
CASRENILLAKNIQYF,TGTGCCAGCAGGGAAAATATCCTTCTAGCCAAAAACATTCAGTACTTC,-,16,-,TRBJ2-4,TRBV6-1
CASSHGNEQFF,TGTGCCAGCAGCCATGGGAATGAGCAGTTCTTC,-,11,-,TRBJ2-1,TRBV16
CAWSAGQGVYYGYTF,TGTGCCTGGAGTGCCGGACAGGGGGTTTACTATGGCTACACCTTC,TRBD1,15,-,TRBJ1-2,TRBV30
CASSPLTSGRAFTETQYF,TGCGCCAGCAGCCCCCTTACTAGCGGGAGGGCCTTTACGGAGACCCAGTACTTC,TRBD2,18,-,TRBJ2-5,TRBV5-1
CASTRGDKPSYEQYF,TGTGCCAGCACCCGGGGGGACAAGCCCTCCTACGAGCAGTACTTC,-,15,-,TRBJ2-7,TRBV28
CASSIDSVSSYNSPLHF,TGCGCCAGCAGTATTGACAGTGTGAGCTCCTATAATTCACCCCTCCACTTT,-,17,-,TRBJ1-6,TRBV10-2
CASSPPQAGMNTEAFF,TGTGCCAGCTCACCACCGCAGGCGGGGATGAACACTGAAGCTTTCTTT,-,16,once,TRBJ1-1,TRBV18
CASSLAQSTSTDTQYF,TGTGCCAGCAGCTTGGCTCAGTCAACCTCCACAGATACGCAGTATTTT,-,16,-,TRBJ2-3,TRBV5-8
CASSRSSYEQYF,TGTGCCAGCAGCCGTAGCTCCTACGAGCAGTACTTC,-,12,-,TRBJ2-7,TRBV7-2
CASSLTGGRDYGYTF,TGTGCCAGCAGCTTAACGGGAGGCAGGGACTATGGCTACACCTTC,-,15,-,TRBJ1-2,TRBV7-3
CASSQDPQGTSTDTQYF,TGCGCCAGCAGCCAAGATCCTCAGGGAACTAGCACAGATACGCAGTATTTT,-,17,-,TRBJ2-3,TRBV4-3